This T cell receptor (beta chain) was profiled in a study of neurological immune-mediated disorders. Germline V gene data show CDR1 as SGHRS and CDR2 as YFSETQ. Trimming pared 0 bases from V and 2 bases from J, leaving 22 bases between. The CDR3 runs 19 residues. The making of cDNA relied on 5'RACE with 10-nucleotide random UMIs. The authors obtained over 160 million TCR-beta sequences from 15-18 subjects per sequencing run. One entry per CDR3 protein results from TCRdb running MiXCR on the 5' RACE reads. In the table there are tens of thousands of distinct CDR3 sequences, around 3.8% of which are singletons.

This rearrangement joins TRBV5-1 to TRBJ2-3, with a tentative D call TRBD1 (5 bases). The TCR was taken from a woman aged 45 to 65 with multiple sclerosis. The material sequenced was PBMCs. The CDR3: CASSLDQGWTVGFTDTQYF. The CDR3 DNA follows: TGCGCCAGCAGCTTGGATCAGGGCTGGACCGTTGGATTCACAGATACGCAGTATTTT.